The clone carrying this T cell receptor beta chain has more than one count but fewer than ten. Its antigen is as yet unknown. This sample was included in a study of T-cell memory formation after mild COVID-19. Overall study results and limits: Day 15 to 85 contracting clones showed balanced CD4/CD8; day 15 to 37 expanders favored CD4+.

From the 5' RACE reads, TCRdb called clonotypes with MiXCR, one entry per CDR3 protein. Of around 110,000 distinct CDR3 sequences detected, about 15% appear once; the ten largest clones hold about 39%. V lost 2 bases to trimming and J lost 10 bases, with 12 bases between them. In germline, CDR1 is LNHNV, CDR2 YYDKDF (reference sequence). CDR3 length: 14 amino acids. The sequenced material came from PBMCs or a T cell subset sorted from them (not recorded which). The rearrangement links TRBV15 to TRBJ1-6; possibly TRBD1 for D (6 bases). The clonotype originates from a young man who had mild COVID-19 (a few samples of this study predate the infection). Cell type and time point are not known. This CDR3 reads CATSRSGDKSPLHF. CDR3 sequence (DNA): TGTGCCACCAGCAGATCCGGGGACAAGTCACCCCTCCACTTT.